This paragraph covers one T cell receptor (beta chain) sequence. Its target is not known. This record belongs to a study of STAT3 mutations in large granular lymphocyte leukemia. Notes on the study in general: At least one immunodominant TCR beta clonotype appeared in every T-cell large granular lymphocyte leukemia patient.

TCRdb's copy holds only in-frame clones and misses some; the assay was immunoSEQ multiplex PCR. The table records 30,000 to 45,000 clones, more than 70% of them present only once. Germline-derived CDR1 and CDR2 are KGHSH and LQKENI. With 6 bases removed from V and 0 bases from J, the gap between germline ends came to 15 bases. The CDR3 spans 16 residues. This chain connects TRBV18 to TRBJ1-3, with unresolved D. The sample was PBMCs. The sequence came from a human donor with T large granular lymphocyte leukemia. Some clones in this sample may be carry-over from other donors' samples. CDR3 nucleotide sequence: TGTGCCAGCTCTCCAGGTTTCGGTGCCTCTGGAAACACCATATATTTT. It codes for CASSPGFGASGNTIYF.